This entry lists 16 T cell receptor beta chains sequenced from one sample in a study of regulatory T cells in long-lasting Graves disease. The time point denotes: newly diagnosed GD, antithyroid drugs for less than 3 months. Generation of the TCR library employed RNA extracted from PBMCs. According to the study, TCR beta libraries were built with iRepertoire HTBI primers and CDR3-region Arm-PCR. Using its own MiXCR run on the multiplex PCR reads, TCRdb lists one record per CDR3 protein. The sample holds under 700,000 distinct CDR3 sequences, more than 15% seen once. These data are also associated with another study on T cells in Graves' hyperthyroidism and ophthalmopathy.

The sample in question was peripheral blood mononuclear cells (PBMCs), obtained at new diagnosis, from a patient treated with antithyroid drugs. The source of these receptors is a woman aged 35 to 59 with Graves disease.

The table lists this clonotype with many counts. This chain joins TRBV28 and TRBJ1-2; 9 bases are a match to TRBD1. Germline values: CDR1 MDHEN, CDR2 SYDVKM. This CDR3 is built from 18 residues. Trimming took 8 bases from V and 5 from J; bases not matched to a gene: 21. CDR3 amino acids: CASGTGFSSVNPQYGYTF. CDR3 DNA: TGTGCCAGCGGGACAGGGTTTTCATCGGTTAATCCTCAATATGGCTACACCTTC.

A note on this clonotype: A much more abundant neighbour one base away suggests this may be a read error. Since the CDR3 does not end with the conserved phenylalanine or tryptophan, this likely comes from a read error. V usage is TRBV7-8 and J usage is TRBJ2-5; D may be TRBD2 (5 bases). The V end was cut by 2 bases, the J end by 5 bases, with 12 bases between. The CDR3 loop spans 14 amino acids. Germline-derived CDR1 and CDR2 are SGHVS and FQNEAQ. The DNA for the CDR3 is TGTGCCAGCAGCTTATCACGGGGTGGGGAGACCCAGTACCTC. This translates into CASSLSRGGETQYL.

CDR3 nucleotide sequence: TGTGCTAGGGGGGTAGAGGCCCCAGTCGGGCACTATGGCTACACCTTC. Protein: CARGVEAPVGHYGYTF. The chain has TRBV12-5 and TRBJ1-2; possibly TRBD1 for D (5 bases). The CDR3 contains 16 residues. The V end was cut by 9 bases, the J end by 3 bases, with 23 bases between. Germline V lookup: CDR1 LGHNT, CDR2 FRNRAP.

This clonotype was detected a few times. The J gene is TRBJ1-2, the V gene TRBV30; no definite D call. The germline V gene has CDR1 GTSNPN and CDR2 SVGIG (reference sequence). V shed 4 bases and J shed 7 bases, with 13 bases lying between them. The CDR3 spans 12 residues. DNA for the CDR3: TGTGCCTGGACCCTTTTGGGCGGTGGCTACACCTTC. This gives the protein CAWTLLGGGYTF.

This clonotype was observed at least ten times. CDR3 amino acids: CASSQEDRFNGYTF. The CDR3 coding sequence is TGTGCCAGCAGCCAAGAGGACCGATTTAATGGCTACACCTTC. This chain links TRBV28 with TRBJ1-2; D call uncertain. V lost 6 bases and J lost 6, with 17 bases in between. The CDR3 loop spans 14 amino acids. Germline V CDR1 and CDR2: MDHEN, SYDVKM.

This clonotype was observed once. The J gene is TRBJ2-3, the V gene TRBV20-1, with TRBD2 as a possible D gene (7 bases). Trimming shortened V by 3 bases and J by 3 bases, and 16 bases separated the two germline ends. The CDR3 length is 15 residues. Germline assignment: CDR1 DFQATT and CDR2 SNEGSKA (reference sequence). The CDR3 DNA reads TGCAGTGCTAGTGTAGTGGGGGGGCTTACAGATACGCAGTATTTT. Protein: CSASVVGGLTDTQYF.

The CDR3 region has the DNA TGCAGTGCTAGGTGGGGGGGCGCGGACACCGGGGAGCTGTTTTTT. Its translation: CSARWGGADTGELFF. V usage is TRBV20-1 and J usage is TRBJ2-2, with D perhaps TRBD2 (7 bases). Germline V gene lookup returns CDR1 DFQATT and CDR2 SNEGSKA (reference sequence). V lost 3 bases to trimming and J lost 3 bases, with 14 bases between them. The CDR3 spans 15 residues.

There are many counts of this clonotype. The chain uses TRBV29-1 and TRBJ1-5, with a tentative D call TRBD1 (6 bases). This CDR3 has 13 amino acids. Trimming removed 6 bases at V and 3 bases at J, with 12 bases between. Germline CDR1 SQVTM, CDR2 ANQGSEA. CDR3 amino acids: CSVSGQNNQPQHF. The CDR3 bases are TGCAGCGTATCAGGACAGAACAATCAGCCCCAGCATTTT.

The chain joins TRBV18 to TRBJ2-1; TRBD2 matches 16 bases. CDR1 KGHSH and CDR2 LQKENI come from the germline V gene. V trimming: 5 bases; J trimming: 3 bases; junction bases outside the gene matches: 4. The CDR3 runs to 17 residues. Here the CDR3 DNA reads TGTGCCAGCTCAACCGGGACTAGCGGGGGGGGCTACAATGAGCAGTTCTTC. The encoded protein is CASSTGTSGGGYNEQFF.

The J gene is TRBJ2-5, the V gene TRBV28; TRBD1 or TRBD2 may be the D gene (5 bases each). V was clipped by 8 bases and J by 1 base, with 14 bases between them. This CDR3 is 14 amino acids long. Per the germline V gene, CDR1 is MDHEN and CDR2 is SYDVKM. This CDR3 is CASAFPGTQETQYF. The CDR3 DNA is TGTGCCAGCGCCTTCCCCGGGACCCAAGAGACCCAGTACTTC.

This clonotype was detected many times. The V and J genes are TRBV12-3 or TRBV12-4 and TRBJ1-1, with 7 bases fitting TRBD1. V shed 7 bases, J shed 7 bases, and the junction held 12 bases outside the gene matches. This CDR3 is built from 14 residues. The CDR3 sequence is CASTLSWGTDEAFF. The CDR3 coding sequence is TGTGCCAGCACCCTCAGTTGGGGGACAGATGAAGCTTTCTTT.

This clonotype was seen repeatedly, ten times or more. The V and J genes are TRBV7-9 and TRBJ1-2; D might be TRBD1 (5 bases). Per the germline V gene, CDR1 is SEHNR and CDR2 is FQNEAQ (reference sequence). The CDR3 totals 16 residues. Trimming shortened V by 10 bases and J by 2 bases, and 23 bases separated the two germline ends. The CDR3 spells CATTATNQGPNYGYTF. In DNA, the CDR3 is TGTGCCACCACTGCTACCAATCAGGGACCAAACTATGGCTACACCTTC.

This clonotype was seen at least ten times. The chain joins TRBV7-9 to TRBJ1-1; D gene ambiguous. CDR3 size: 12 residues. Trimming removed 8 bases from V and 5 bases from J, with 12 bases in between. CDR1 is SEHNR and CDR2 is FQNEAQ in the germline V gene (reference sequence). CDR3 sequence: CASVRASTEAFF. The CDR3 DNA is TGTGCCAGCGTTCGTGCGAGTACTGAAGCTTTCTTT.

The sample holds a few counts of this clonotype. The V gene is TRBV20-1, the J gene TRBJ2-5; 12 bases match TRBD2. Germline V gene sequence: CDR1 DFQATT, CDR2 SNEGSKA (reference sequence). The CDR3 is made up of 15 amino acids. V shed 5 bases and J 5 bases; nucleotides not matched to a gene: 9. The CDR3 sequence: CSAQRLAGAGETQYF. The CDR3, as DNA: TGCAGTGCTCAAAGACTAGCGGGGGCTGGGGAGACCCAGTACTTC.

In this sample, this clonotype turned up many times. The V and J genes are TRBV3-1 and TRBJ1-2; 7 bases align to TRBD1. The germline V gene has CDR1 LGHDT and CDR2 YNNKEL (reference sequence). The CDR3 extends over 14 amino acids. V lost 3 bases to trimming and J lost 7 bases; unmatched junction nucleotides: 8. The CDR3 is CASSHNTGDGGYTF. The CDR3 nucleotides are TGTGCCAGCAGCCACAACACAGGGGATGGTGGCTACACCTTC.

The chain is built from TRBV4-2 and TRBJ2-7; maybe TRBD2 (7 bases). Germline CDR1 is LGHNA and CDR2 is YNFKEQ. The CDR3 covers 15 residues. Trimming took off 4 bases at V and 4 bases at J, with 17 bases between the two ends. As DNA, the CDR3 is TGTGCCAGCAGCCCCTTAGGGGGGGGGCTGTACGAGCAGTACTTC. This gives the protein CASSPLGGGLYEQYF.